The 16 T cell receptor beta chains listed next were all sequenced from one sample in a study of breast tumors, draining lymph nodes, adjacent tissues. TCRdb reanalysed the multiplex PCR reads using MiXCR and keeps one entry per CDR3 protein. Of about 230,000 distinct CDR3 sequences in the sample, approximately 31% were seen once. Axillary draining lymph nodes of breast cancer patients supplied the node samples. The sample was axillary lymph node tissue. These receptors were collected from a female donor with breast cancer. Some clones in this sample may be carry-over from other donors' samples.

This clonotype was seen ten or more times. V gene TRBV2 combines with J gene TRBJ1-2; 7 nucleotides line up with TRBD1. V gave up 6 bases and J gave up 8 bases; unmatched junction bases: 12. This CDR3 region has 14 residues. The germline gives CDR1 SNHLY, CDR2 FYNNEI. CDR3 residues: CASRRQGGNQGYTF. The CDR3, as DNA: TGTGCCAGCAGGCGACAGGGCGGGAATCAAGGCTACACCTTC. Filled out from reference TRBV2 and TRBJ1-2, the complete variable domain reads EPEVTQTPSHQVTQMGQEVILRCVPISNHLYFYWYRQILGQKVEFLVSFYNNEISEKSEIFDDQFSVERPDGSNFTLKIRSTKLEDSAMYFCASRRQGGNQGYTFGSGTRLTVV.

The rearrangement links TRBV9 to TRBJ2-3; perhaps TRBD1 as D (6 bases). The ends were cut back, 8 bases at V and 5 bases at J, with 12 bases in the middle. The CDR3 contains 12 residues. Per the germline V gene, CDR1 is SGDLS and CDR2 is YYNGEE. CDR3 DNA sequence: TGTGCCAGTCAGCGAGGGGGAGATACGCAGTATTTT. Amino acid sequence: CASQRGGDTQYF.

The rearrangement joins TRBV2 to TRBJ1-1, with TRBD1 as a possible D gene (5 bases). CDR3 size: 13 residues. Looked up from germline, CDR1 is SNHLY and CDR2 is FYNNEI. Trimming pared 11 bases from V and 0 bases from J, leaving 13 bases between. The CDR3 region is CASAGGMNTEAFF. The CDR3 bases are TGTGCCTCGGCGGGGGGAATGAACACTGAAGCTTTCTTT.

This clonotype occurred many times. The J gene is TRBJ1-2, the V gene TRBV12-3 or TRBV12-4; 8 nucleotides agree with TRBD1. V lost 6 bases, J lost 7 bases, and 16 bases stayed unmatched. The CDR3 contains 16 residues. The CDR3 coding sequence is TGTGCCAGCAGCCCCCCCCGGCCAACAGGGGGTGTTGGCTACACCTTC. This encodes CASSPPRPTGGVGYTF.

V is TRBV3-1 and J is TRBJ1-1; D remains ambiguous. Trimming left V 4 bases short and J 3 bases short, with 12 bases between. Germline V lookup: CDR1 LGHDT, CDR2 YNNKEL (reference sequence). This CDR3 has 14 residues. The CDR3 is CASSLRSRDTEAFF. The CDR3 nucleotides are TGTGCCAGCAGCCTAAGGAGTAGGGACACTGAAGCTTTCTTT. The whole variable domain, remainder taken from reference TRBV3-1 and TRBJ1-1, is DTAVSQTPKYLVTQMGNDKSIKCEQNLGHDTMYWYKQDSKKFLKIMFSYNNKELIINETVPNRFSPKSPDKAHLNLHINSLELGDSAVYFCASSLRSRDTEAFFGQGTRLTVV.

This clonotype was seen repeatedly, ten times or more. This chain's CDR3 is CASLSGTATDTQYF. The CDR3 DNA reads as TGTGCCAGCTTAAGCGGAACGGCCACAGATACGCAGTATTTT. The rearrangement uses TRBV2 and TRBJ2-3, with D tentatively TRBD2 (5 bases). CDR1 is SNHLY and CDR2 is FYNNEI in the germline V gene. V was shortened by 8 bases and J by 2 bases, with 14 bases between the two germline ends. The CDR3 is 14 residues long.

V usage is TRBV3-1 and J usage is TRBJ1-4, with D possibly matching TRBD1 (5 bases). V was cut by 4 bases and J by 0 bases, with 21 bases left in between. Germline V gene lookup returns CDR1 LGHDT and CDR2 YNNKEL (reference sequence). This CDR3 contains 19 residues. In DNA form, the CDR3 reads TGTGCCAGCAGCCTACCTACGGGGCAGGACGATTCAACTAATGAAAAACTGTTTTTT. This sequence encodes CASSLPTGQDDSTNEKLFF.

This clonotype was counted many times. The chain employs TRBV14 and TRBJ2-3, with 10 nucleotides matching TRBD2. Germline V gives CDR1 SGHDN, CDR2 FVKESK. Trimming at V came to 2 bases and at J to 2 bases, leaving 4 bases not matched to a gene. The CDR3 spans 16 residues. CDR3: CASSQPGLADTDTQYF. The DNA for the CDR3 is TGTGCCAGCAGCCAACCCGGACTAGCGGACACAGATACGCAGTATTTT.

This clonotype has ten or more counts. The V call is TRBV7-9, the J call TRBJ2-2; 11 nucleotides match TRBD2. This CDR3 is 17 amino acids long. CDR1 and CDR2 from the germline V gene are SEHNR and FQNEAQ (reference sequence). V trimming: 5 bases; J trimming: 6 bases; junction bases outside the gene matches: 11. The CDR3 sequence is CASSPTRLAGLPGELFF. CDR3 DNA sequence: TGTGCCAGCAGCCCCACCCGACTAGCGGGATTGCCCGGGGAGCTGTTTTTT.

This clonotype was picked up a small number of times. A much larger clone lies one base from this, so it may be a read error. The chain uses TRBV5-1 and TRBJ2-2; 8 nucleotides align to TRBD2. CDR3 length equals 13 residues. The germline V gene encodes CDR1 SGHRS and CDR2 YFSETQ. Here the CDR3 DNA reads TGCGCCAGTCTTAGCGGGAACACCGGGGACCTGTTTTTT. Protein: CASLSGNTGDLFF.

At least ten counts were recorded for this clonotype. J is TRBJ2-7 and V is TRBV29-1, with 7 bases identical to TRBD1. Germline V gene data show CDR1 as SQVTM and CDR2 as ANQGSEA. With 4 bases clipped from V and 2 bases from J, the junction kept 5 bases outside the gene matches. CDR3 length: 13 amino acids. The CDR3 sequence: CSVGDSSTYEQYF. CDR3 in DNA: TGCAGCGTTGGGGACAGCTCAACCTACGAGCAGTACTTC.

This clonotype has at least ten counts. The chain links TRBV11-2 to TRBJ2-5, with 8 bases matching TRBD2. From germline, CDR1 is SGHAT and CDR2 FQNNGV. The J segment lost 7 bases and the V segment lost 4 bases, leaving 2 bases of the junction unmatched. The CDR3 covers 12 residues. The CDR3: CASSSGGRTQYF. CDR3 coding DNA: TGTGCCAGCAGCTCGGGGGGGAGGACCCAGTACTTC.

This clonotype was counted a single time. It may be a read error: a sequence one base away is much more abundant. The CDR3 here is CASSLSRGRGPPLHF. CDR3 DNA: TGTGCCAGCAGTTTATCCAGGGGGAGGGGTCCACCCCTCCACTTT. The gene calls are TRBV28 and TRBJ1-6; 7 bases agree with TRBD1. This CDR3 contains 15 residues. With V trimmed by 1 base and J by 11 bases, 8 bases remained unmatched. Germline loops: CDR1 MDHEN, CDR2 SYDVKM. Together with reference TRBV28 and TRBJ1-6, the CDR3 gives the full variable domain: DVKVTQSSRYLVKRTGEKVFLECVQDMDHENMFWYRQDPGLGLRLIYFSYDVKMKEKGDIPEGYSVSREKKERFSLILESASTNQTSMYLCASSLSRGRGPPLHFGNGTRLTVT.

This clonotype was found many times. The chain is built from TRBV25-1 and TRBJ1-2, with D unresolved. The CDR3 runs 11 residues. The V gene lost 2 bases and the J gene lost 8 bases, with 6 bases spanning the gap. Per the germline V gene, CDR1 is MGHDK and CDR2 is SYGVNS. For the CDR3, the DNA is TGTGCCAGCAGTGAAGGGTTAGGCTACACCTTC. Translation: CASSEGLGYTF.

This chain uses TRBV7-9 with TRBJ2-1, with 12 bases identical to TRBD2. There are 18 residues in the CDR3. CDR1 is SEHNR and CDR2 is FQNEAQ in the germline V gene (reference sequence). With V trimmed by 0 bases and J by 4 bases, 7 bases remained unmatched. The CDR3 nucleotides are TGTGCCAGCAGCTTAGCGCTGAGACTAGCGGGAGCTTACAATGAGCAGTTCTTC. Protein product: CASSLALRLAGAYNEQFF.

CDR3 DNA sequence: TGTGCCACCAGTGGCCCAGGGGGCAGGATTAATTCACCCCTCCACTTT. Protein sequence: CATSGPGGRINSPLHF. The chain combines TRBV24-1 with TRBJ1-6; 8 nucleotides align to TRBD1. Germline V gives CDR1 KGHDR, CDR2 SFDVKD. The ends lost 5 bases at V and 6 bases at J; junction bases unmatched: 8. The CDR3 is 16 amino acids.